The clone carrying this T cell receptor (beta chain) has a count of ten or more. Its antigen is still unknown. The entry originates in a study of post-analysis software for immune sequencing data. Study at large: The disease courses covered relapsing-remitting, secondary progressive and progressive-relapsing multiple sclerosis.

Tagging with unique molecular identifiers was a feature of the TCR beta cDNA libraries. TCRdb reprocessed the PCR reads with MiXCR, giving one entry per CDR3 protein. The table includes 750,000 to 900,000 distinct CDR3 sequences, roughly 50% detected once. Study-level findings and limits: When compared against controls, multiple sclerosis patients showed significantly lower normalized Chao1 diversity.

Specimen: blood. The clonotype originates from a girl aged 5 to 17 with multiple sclerosis.

In DNA, the CDR3 is TGTGCCAGCAGTTTATGGGGGGAGAGGATCTACGAGCAGTACTTC. It codes for CASSLWGERIYEQYF. The rearrangement links TRBV27 to TRBJ2-7, with D maybe TRBD2 (6 bases). V lost 1 base and J lost 3, with 13 bases in between. The CDR3 is made up of 15 amino acids. Per the germline V gene, CDR1 is MNHEY and CDR2 is SMNVEV (reference sequence).